These 15 T cell receptor beta chains originate from one sample sequenced in a study of T cell repertoires in cytomegalovirus infection. TCRdb re-analysed the reads in MiXCR, keeping a single row per CDR3 protein. The top ten hold around 4.5% of the sample, which has 300,000 to 400,000 distinct CDR3 sequences, 8% to 9.5% seen once. Sequences were obtained from PBMCs. Every receptor here comes from a human donor in good health (CMV status not recorded). Some clones in this sample may be carry-over from other donors' samples.

The V and J genes are TRBV25-1 and TRBJ2-1; tentatively, D is TRBD2 (5 bases). CDR1 is MGHDK, CDR2 SYGVNS, per germline. V was cut by 6 bases and J by 5 bases, with 17 bases left in between. The length of the CDR3 is 15 residues. CDR3 bases: TGTGCCAGCAGCCCCCCGGGAATTGGTAACAATGAGCAGTTCTTC. Amino acid sequence: CASSPPGIGNNEQFF.

This clonotype has only a few counts. CDR3 DNA: TGCGCCAGGCCGTCTCAGCAGTTCTTC. Its translation is CARPSQQFF. The chain uses TRBV5-1 and TRBJ2-1, with D unresolved. The germline gives CDR1 SGHRS, CDR2 YFSETQ. V lost 8 bases to trimming and J lost 11 bases, with 8 bases between them. This CDR3 is 9 amino acids long.

In this sample, this clonotype turned up many times. This chain joins TRBV7-2 and TRBJ1-1; D possibly corresponds to TRBD1 (6 bases). From germline, CDR1 is SGHTA and CDR2 FQGNSA. V was clipped by 3 bases and J by 11 bases, with 13 bases between them. The CDR3 covers 12 residues. This CDR3 is CASSLSRDKAFF. CDR3 nucleotide sequence: TGTGCCAGCAGCTTGAGCCGGGACAAGGCTTTCTTT. The full variable domain, completed using reference TRBV7-2 and TRBJ1-1, is GAGVSQSPSNKVTEKGKDVELRCDPISGHTALYWYRQSLGQGLEFLIYFQGNSAPDKSGLPSDRFSAERTGGSVSTLTIQRTQQEDSAVYLCASSLSRDKAFFGQGTRLTVV.

This clonotype was seen a handful of times. V usage is TRBV7-9 and J usage is TRBJ2-3; D unresolved. The CDR3 totals 13 residues. The V end lost 6 bases, the J end lost 0 bases, and 7 bases lay between the germline ends. Germline V gene sequence: CDR1 SEHNR, CDR2 FQNEAQ (reference sequence). CDR3 amino acids: CASRAASTDTQYF. CDR3 coding DNA: TGTGCCAGCAGGGCAGCTAGCACAGATACGCAGTATTTT.

This clonotype has ten or more counts. The chain recombines TRBV2 with TRBJ2-3; 10 bases are shared with TRBD2. CDR1 and CDR2 from the germline V gene are SNHLY and FYNNEI. CDR3 size: 16 residues. The J segment lost 2 bases and the V segment lost 6 bases, leaving 8 bases of the junction unmatched. In DNA form, the CDR3 reads TGTGCCAGCAGGCGTAGGACTAGCGGATACACAGATACGCAGTATTTT. Encoded protein: CASRRRTSGYTDTQYF. Based on the CDR3 plus reference TRBV2 and TRBJ2-3, the full variable domain is EPEVTQTPSHQVTQMGQEVILRCVPISNHLYFYWYRQILGQKVEFLVSFYNNEISEKSEIFDDQFSVERPDGSNFTLKIRSTKLEDSAMYFCASRRRTSGYTDTQYFGPGTRLTVL.

This clonotype has only a few counts. V is TRBV19 and J is TRBJ2-1, with D unresolved. Germline assignment: CDR1 LNHDA and CDR2 SQIVND (reference sequence). The V end was cut by 1 base, the J end by 5 bases, with 12 bases between. CDR3 size: 15 residues. CDR3: CASSIVSTKNNEQFF. As DNA, the CDR3 is TGTGCCAGTAGTATAGTATCCACGAAAAACAATGAGCAGTTCTTC.

The V and J genes are TRBV7-2 and TRBJ2-3; 10 nucleotides line up with TRBD2. CDR1 is SGHTA, CDR2 FQGNSA, per germline. V lost 7 bases and J lost 1; bases outside the gene matches: 8. This CDR3 contains 16 residues. Written as DNA, the CDR3 is TGTGCCAGCACTCCGAGGCTAGCGGGGGGCACAGATACGCAGTATTTT. Residues: CASTPRLAGGTDTQYF.

This clonotype occurred many times. The chain has TRBV7-2 and TRBJ2-3, with TRBD2 identical over 7 bases. The germline V gene encodes CDR1 SGHTA and CDR2 FQGNSA. V was pared by 1 base and J by 2 bases, with 6 bases of the junction left unmatched. The CDR3 is 16 amino acids. The CDR3 region has the DNA TGTGCCAGCAGCTTAGGAGCGGGACGGGTCACAGATACGCAGTATTTT. Its protein product is CASSLGAGRVTDTQYF.

This clonotype was seen at least ten times. This chain connects TRBV7-8 to TRBJ1-2, with TRBD1 identical over 7 bases. Germline V gives CDR1 SGHVS, CDR2 FQNEAQ. J lost 4 bases, V lost 5 bases, and 10 bases had no gene match. The CDR3 is made up of 15 amino acids. CDR3 region: CASSPSGGGPYGYTF. The CDR3 region has the DNA TGTGCCAGCAGCCCATCAGGGGGAGGCCCCTATGGCTACACCTTC. Full variable domain (missing parts from reference TRBV7-8 and TRBJ1-2): GAGVSQSPRYKVAKRGQDVALRCDPISGHVSLFWYQQALGQGPEFLTYFQNEAQLDKSGLPSDRFFAERPEGSVSTLKIQRTQQEDSAVYLCASSPSGGGPYGYTFGSGTRLTVV.

The rearrangement links TRBV4-3 to TRBJ2-7, with 7 bases fitting TRBD2. Germline V gene lookup returns CDR1 LGHNA and CDR2 YSLEER. The CDR3 runs to 14 residues. J lost 3 bases, V lost 0 bases, and 2 bases had no gene match. CDR3 DNA: TGCGCCAGCAGCCAAGATGGGGGGGTCTACGAGCAGTACTTC. Translated: CASSQDGGVYEQYF.

As to this clonotype: A junction boundary mismatches the germline segment, possibly from a read error. The rearrangement links TRBV12-3 or TRBV12-4 to TRBJ2-3; 7 bases are shared with TRBD2. This CDR3 region has 12 residues. CDR3 sequence (DNA): TGTGCCAGCAGTCTACAAGCGGGGCCCCCACATTTT. It yields the protein CASSLQAGPPHF.

The table lists this clonotype with a few counts. The chain uses TRBV6-2 or TRBV6-3 and TRBJ2-2; 8 nucleotides match TRBD1. This CDR3 is built from 16 residues. Germline values: CDR1 MNHEY, CDR2 SVGEGT. V shed 5 bases, J shed 2 bases, and the junction held 7 bases outside the gene matches. The CDR3 DNA is TGTGCCAGCAGTCACCAAGGACAGGGAAACACCGGGGAGCTGTTTTTT. Translating gives CASSHQGQGNTGELFF.

This clonotype was observed a handful of times. The V call is TRBV4-1, the J call TRBJ2-2; 12 bases fit TRBD2. Germline-derived CDR1 and CDR2 are MGHRA and YSYEKL. V was clipped by 0 bases and J by 6 bases; unmatched bases: 11. This CDR3 region has 19 residues. The CDR3: CASSQEAASGRGGAGELFF. The CDR3 DNA follows: TGCGCCAGCAGCCAAGAGGCGGCTAGCGGGAGGGGAGGGGCCGGGGAGCTGTTTTTT.

This clonotype has a handful of counts. The J gene is TRBJ2-7, the V gene TRBV6-2 or TRBV6-3; tentative D call: TRBD2 (6 bases). V shed 0 bases and J shed 6 bases, with 15 bases lying between them. This CDR3 region has 15 residues. Germline loops: CDR1 MNHEY, CDR2 SVGEGT. CDR3 loop: CASSYSRTHGGEQYF. CDR3 DNA: TGTGCCAGCAGTTACTCAAGGACCCACGGGGGCGAGCAGTACTTC.

The genes are TRBV7-2 and TRBJ1-2; 9 bases align to TRBD1. V shed 4 bases, J shed 5 bases, and the junction held 5 bases outside the gene matches. This CDR3 comprises 14 residues. The germline gives CDR1 SGHTA, CDR2 FQGNSA. The CDR3 DNA reads as TGTGCCAGCAGCTCCGCCGGGACAGGGTATGGCTACACCTTC. The encoded protein is CASSSAGTGYGYTF.